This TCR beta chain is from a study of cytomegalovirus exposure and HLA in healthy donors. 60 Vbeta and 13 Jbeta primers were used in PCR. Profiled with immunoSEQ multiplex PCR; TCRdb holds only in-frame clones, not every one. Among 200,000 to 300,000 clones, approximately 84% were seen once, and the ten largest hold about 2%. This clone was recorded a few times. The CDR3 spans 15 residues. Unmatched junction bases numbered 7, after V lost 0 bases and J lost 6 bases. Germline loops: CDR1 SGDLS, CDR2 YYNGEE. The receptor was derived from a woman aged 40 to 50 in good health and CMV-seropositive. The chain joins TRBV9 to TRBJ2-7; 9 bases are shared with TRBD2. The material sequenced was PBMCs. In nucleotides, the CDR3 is TGTGCCAGCAGCGTAGGCCCTAGCGGGATACGCGAGCAGTACTTC. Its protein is CASSVGPSGIREQYF. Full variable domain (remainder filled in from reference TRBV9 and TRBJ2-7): DSGVTQTPKHLITATGQRVTLRCSPRSGDLSVYWYQQSLDQGLQFLIQYYNGEERAKGNILERFSAQQFPDLHSELNLSSLELGDSALYFCASSVGPSGIREQYFGPGTRLTVT.